A single TCR beta chain is shown here with its context. The antigen this receptor binds is unknown. No clone much larger than this one lies a single base away; base qualities are absent. The data originate from a study of T cell responses to AZD1222 COVID-19 vaccine (dated by TCRdb to 2020 to 2023). Concerning the study at large: A total of roughly 240 trial participants underwent TCR sequencing, of whom approximately 210 received two doses of AZD1222 and about 25 received two doses of the MenACWY control vaccine. Trial participants were enrolled by age into 18-55, 56-69 and 70-plus year subgroups, with roughly 160, 29 and 62 TCR-sequenced participants respectively. Overall study outcomes, separate from this receptor: The vaccine-associated CD4 TCRs covered the entire spike protein, and the dominant responses fell in regions 160-218 and 743-854. Reportedly, almost half of the unique spike-specific TCRs recognized epitopes lying outside the regions that are mutated in the B.1.351 and B.1.1.7 variants. In the small 56-69-year group, the increase in depth fell short of significance, most likely because of low power. Conclusions about previously exposed vaccinees are limited, since just six AZD1222 recipients were seropositive for SARS-CoV-2 at baseline. Because no day 14 peak-response samples were available, the repertoires could be characterized only after the peak T cell response. After two AZD1222 doses, both the breadth and the depth of spike-specific TCRs were significantly higher than at day 0 and than in MenACWY recipients. Participants were mostly white British, with more females than males. The authors suggested clonal diversity may have been underestimated.

The germline V gene (reference sequence) supplies CDR1 GTSNPN and CDR2 SVGIG. The CDR3 measures 13 amino acids from cysteine to phenylalanine. This entry keeps only the CDR3 DNA: 39 bases, framed from base 1. Trimming costs V 5 bases and J 3 bases, and their ends lie 11 bases apart. The CDR3 regions of human TCRbeta chains were subjected to immunosequencing. On the authors' methods: TCRs in the repertoires were compared against a reference library of SARS-CoV-2-specific TCRs that had been generated with the MIRA antigen-specificity platform. Breadth meant the fraction of unique TCRs that were SARS-CoV-2-associated, whereas depth meant the fraction of total T cells that were SARS-CoV-2-associated. Each spike-specific TCR was assigned to its reactive spike region and to a CD4 or CD8 class using the MIRA data. Log10-transformed breadth and depth values were compared by one-way ANOVA with Sidak's multiple comparisons tests. The table comes from immuneACCESS by way of TCRdb, which keeps in-frame sequences with V and J called. Part of the clones is missing from these tables; in studies checked, under half for an unresolved V gene and the rest for unknown reasons. The V and J calls and the clone size are those of that table, but D and trimming were determined from the DNA. The sample data list 100,000 to 150,000 clones, and roughly 90% of these were observed just once. Jointly, the top ten make up over 4% of the sample.

The intended sense of this specimen's time point label: about 28 days (+/-7) after the second vaccine dose. The sample's treatment or condition label is to be understood as: meningococcal conjugate vaccine given as trial control. Vaccinee samples were obtained from the UK trials COV001 and COV002, which included a single-blind randomized controlled phase 2/3 trial of AZD1222 (ChAdOx1 nCoV-19) in healthy adults. Trial participant PBMC samples were collected at day 0 and day 28 after the second dose for TCRbeta chain sequencing. The sequenced sample was peripheral blood, obtained 28 days after the second dose of the MenACWY control vaccine. The source of this sequence is an adult who received the MenACWY meningococcal vaccine as a control. The sequence joins TRBV30 to TRBJ1-3, with the D gene uncertain. CDR3 loop: CAWARGYGNTIYF. The base sequence is TGTGCCTGGGCCCGGGGATATGGAAACACCATATATTTT.